This paragraph reports one T cell receptor beta chain. The antigen is unknown. The data were taken from a study of T cell responses to AZD1222 COVID-19 vaccine. The CDR3 has 15 amino acids. Trimming removed 5 bases from V and 5 bases from J, with 17 bases in between. Germline CDR1 and CDR2: MDHEN and SYDVKM. Study-wide points: Vaccination with two AZD1222 doses was followed by a rise in Spike-specific TCR breadth and depth. Donors in the cohort were predominantly white British and more often female, and clonal diversity was possibly underestimated.

Generated by immunoSEQ multiplex PCR, the TCRdb table keeps only in-frame clones and is missing some. Here the sample spans about 140,000 clones, approximately 90% being singletons. This material consisted of peripheral blood, taken on day 0 of AZD1222 vaccination. This TCR was recovered from an adult in good health. J is TRBJ2-3 and V is TRBV28; tentative D call: TRBD2 (6 bases). The CDR3 is CASSLSGMLVDTQYF. CDR3 coding DNA: TGTGCCAGCAGTCTTAGCGGCATGTTGGTAGATACGCAGTATTTT.